This TCR beta chain came from a study of blood T cell repertoires in COVID-19. The wider study: The United States, Italy and Spain provided the acute and convalescent COVID-19 samples. Sources were T cells, B-cell-depleted T cells, or PBMCs; the material itself was cDNA or gDNA.

In the original analysis: Estimated nucleated cell counts came from reference gene primer amplification. Method: immunoSEQ multiplex PCR; TCRdb's copy keeps in-frame clones and lacks some. The V and J calls and clone size are taken from that table; D and trimming were inferred from the DNA. The profile shows approximately 54,000 clones, roughly 90% of them singletons. V lost 0 bases to trimming and J lost 0 bases, with 9 bases between them. Germline assignment: CDR1 LGHDT and CDR2 YNNKEL (reference sequence). CDR3 length equals 16 residues. Source material: peripheral blood. The TCR originated in a man aged 45-65 years with acute or convalescent COVID-19. The chain recombines TRBV3-1 (or the pseudogene TRBV3-2) with TRBJ2-1, with D possibly being TRBD2 (6 bases). This CDR3 reads CASSQDAEGSYNEQFF. CDR3 sequence (DNA): TGTGCCAGCAGCCAAGACGCGGAGGGCTCCTACAATGAGCAGTTCTTC.